The clone carrying this TCR beta chain has only one observation. Its target is unknown. These data come from a study of OX40 agonist ivuxolimab in advanced cancers. Study details: Prior anti-PD-1, anti-PD-L1 or anti-CTLA-4 therapy was allowed; about 39% had some. Two cutaneous melanoma patients and one hepatocellular carcinoma patient, three in all, had partial responses. Points from the study as a whole: Expanded clones were, on average, more numerous among CD8+ T cells than CD4+.

The length of the CDR3 is 14 residues. From germline, CDR1 is SGHNT and CDR2 YYREEE (reference sequence). Germline trimming cut 5 bases from V and 7 bases from J; bases unmatched to any gene: 8. Clones were sequenced by immunoSEQ multiplex PCR, and TCRdb holds only the in-frame ones, with some missing. Found here are about 85,000 clones, about 86% of them singletons; the top ten hold 5.5% to 8.5%. This receptor was obtained from an adult with an advanced solid tumor such as melanoma, head and neck, liver or kidney cancer. This rearrangement joins TRBV5-4 to TRBJ1-2; 10 nucleotides agree with TRBD1. The source material was CD4+ or CD8+ T cells sorted from blood, sampled in a trial of the OX40 agonist ivuxolimab. The CDR3 region is CASRGQGTRSGYTF. The CDR3 DNA reads TGTGCCAGCAGGGGACAGGGGACACGGAGTGGCTACACCTTC.